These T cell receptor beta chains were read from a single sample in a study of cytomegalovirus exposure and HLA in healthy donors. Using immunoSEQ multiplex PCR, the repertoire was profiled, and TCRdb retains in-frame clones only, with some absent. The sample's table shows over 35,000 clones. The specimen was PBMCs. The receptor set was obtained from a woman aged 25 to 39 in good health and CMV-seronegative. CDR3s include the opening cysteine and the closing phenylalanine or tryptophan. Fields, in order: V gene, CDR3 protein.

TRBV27	CASSVTGSYNEQFF
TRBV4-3	CASSQDMDGDIQYF
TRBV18	CASSPVGISGRSTGELFF
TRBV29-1	CSVGLLAGDREQYF
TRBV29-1	CSVKDRRSAEAFF
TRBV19	CASSHAGFATNEKLFF
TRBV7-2	CASSRRQGGTEAFF
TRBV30	CAWSVRGAPYEQYF
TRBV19	CASIPGTGTYNEKLFF
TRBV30	CAWTRQGVGYGYTF
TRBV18	CASSPGWNRSPSGANVLTF
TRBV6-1	CASSDPGRELRFEQYF
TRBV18	CASSPGTGNNYGYTF
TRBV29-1	CSLGQQDGYTF
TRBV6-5	CASSYSWGRSETQYF
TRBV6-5	CASRSGGKAVNTIYF
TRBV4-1	CASSRAGTPGANVLTF
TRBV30	CAWSDGEGRGGANVLTF
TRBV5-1	CASRPGGGQETQYF
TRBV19	CASSRQGASYGYTF
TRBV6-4	CASSGRAESDTGELFF
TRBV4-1	CASSLQTGDTEAFF
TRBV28	CASRSVNTEAFF
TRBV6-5	CASSYSQDGANVLTF
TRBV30	CAWSFVNSPLHF
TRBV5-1	CASRTLTGANTEAFF
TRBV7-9	CASSLGAGLQETQYF
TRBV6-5	CASSYSQGNTGELFF
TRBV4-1	CASSRTDYSNQPQHF
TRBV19	CASTEVSQGQLVGNTEAFF
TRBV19	CASSEADSLEQYF
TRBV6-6	CASSYTRAAEKLFF
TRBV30	CAWRARSGTGVVEQYF
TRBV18	CASSPGQLQNTGELFF
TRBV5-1	CASSLGVGAYEQYF
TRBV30	CAWSTQPTSSEQYF
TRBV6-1	CASTSDRQGYNEQFF
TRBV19	CASSMRGGGSGANVLTF
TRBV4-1	CASSHGTSGRGYEQFF
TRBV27	CASSLIGREYEQYF
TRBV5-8	CASSPGHQSSGANVLTF
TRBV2	CASSGSPSASSYNEQFF
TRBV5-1	CASSLGAGGEAFF
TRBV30	CAWSGDRGKGRFYEQYF
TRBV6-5	CASSIGQGYQPQHF
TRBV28	CASVGKGAYEQYF
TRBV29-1	CSVDQAVYGYTF
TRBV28	CASSLGTGAPYEQYF
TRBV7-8	CASTDDRSTGELFF
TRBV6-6	CASNGGATEAFF
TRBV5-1	CASSSGRPGQGGGYTF
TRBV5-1	CASSGGTGPYEQYF
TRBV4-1	CASSQDPRHDGELFF
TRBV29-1	CSVEEFGSLYGYTF
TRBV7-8	CASSLKRTPGWAFF
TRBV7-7	CASSSGGRGLETQYF
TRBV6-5	CASSYGRFTDTQYF